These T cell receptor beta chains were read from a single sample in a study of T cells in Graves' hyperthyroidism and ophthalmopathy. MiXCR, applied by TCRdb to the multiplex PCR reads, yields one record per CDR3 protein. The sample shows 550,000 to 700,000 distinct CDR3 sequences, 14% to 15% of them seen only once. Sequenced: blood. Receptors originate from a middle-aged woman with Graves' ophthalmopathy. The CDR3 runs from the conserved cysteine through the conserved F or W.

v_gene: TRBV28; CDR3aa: CASSLGTGAQPQHF
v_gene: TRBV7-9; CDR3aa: CASSSRVEQETQYF
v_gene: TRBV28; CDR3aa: CASSSSGISGANVLTF
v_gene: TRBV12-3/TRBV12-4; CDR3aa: CASGPRRHEQYF
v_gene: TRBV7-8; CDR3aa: CASSLPSHTSGRAYEQYF
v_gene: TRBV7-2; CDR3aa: CASSLGRFQETQYF
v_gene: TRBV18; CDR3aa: CASTQGGQTEAFF
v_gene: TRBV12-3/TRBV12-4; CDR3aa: CASSPGPAGEQYF
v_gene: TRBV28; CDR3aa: CASSFQVYTEAFF
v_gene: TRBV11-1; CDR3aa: CASSTTTGQNTGELFF
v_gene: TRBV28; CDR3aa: CASSRLGRGTGELFF
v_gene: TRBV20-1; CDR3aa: CSARERLAGHEQYF
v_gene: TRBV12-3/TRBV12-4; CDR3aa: CASSPGNRAPREQYF
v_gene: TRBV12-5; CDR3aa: CASGPGTSGSGQFF
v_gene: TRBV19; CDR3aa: CASLDNYNEQFF
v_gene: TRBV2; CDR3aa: CASSLGHLFEQYF
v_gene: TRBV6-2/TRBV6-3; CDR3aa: CASSYRGGALPGANVLTF
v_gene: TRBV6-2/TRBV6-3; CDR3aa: CASSYLHTEAFF
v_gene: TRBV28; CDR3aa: CASSLGWISSGNTIYF
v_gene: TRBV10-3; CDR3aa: CAISGGRDNQPQHF